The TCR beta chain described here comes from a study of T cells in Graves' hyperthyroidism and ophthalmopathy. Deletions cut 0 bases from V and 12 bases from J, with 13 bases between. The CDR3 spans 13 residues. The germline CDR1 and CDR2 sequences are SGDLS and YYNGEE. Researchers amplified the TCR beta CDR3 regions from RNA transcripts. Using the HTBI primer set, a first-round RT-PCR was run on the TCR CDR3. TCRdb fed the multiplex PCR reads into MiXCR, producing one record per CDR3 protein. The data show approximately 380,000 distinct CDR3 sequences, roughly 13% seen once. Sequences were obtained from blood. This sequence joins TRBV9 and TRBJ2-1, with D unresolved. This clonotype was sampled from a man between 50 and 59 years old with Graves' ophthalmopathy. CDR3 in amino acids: CASSVGVGDGQFF. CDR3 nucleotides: TGTGCCAGCAGCGTAGGTGTGGGCGATGGGCAGTTCTTC.